This T cell receptor beta chain comes out of a study of blood T cell repertoires in COVID-19. Per the original data handling: How many nucleated cells were present was estimated from reference gene primer amplification. Some clones are missing from TCRdb's copy, which holds only in-frame ones; the method was immunoSEQ multiplex PCR. V and J calls and clone size are those listed in that table; D and trimming were worked out from the DNA. The sample has 200,000 to 250,000 clones, around nine tenths seen once. Germline assignment: CDR1 SNHLY and CDR2 FYNNEI. Trimming removed 5 bases from V and 2 bases from J, with 9 bases in between. This CDR3 has 13 residues. This clone was found a few times.

This chain connects TRBV2 to TRBJ1-2; possibly TRBD1 for D (6 bases). The source of this sequence is a man between 60 and 70 years old who had recovered from COVID-19. Sequenced sample: peripheral blood. In nucleotides, the CDR3 is TGTGCCAGCAGTTTTGGACAGAACTATGGCTACACCTTC. Translating gives CASSFGQNYGYTF.